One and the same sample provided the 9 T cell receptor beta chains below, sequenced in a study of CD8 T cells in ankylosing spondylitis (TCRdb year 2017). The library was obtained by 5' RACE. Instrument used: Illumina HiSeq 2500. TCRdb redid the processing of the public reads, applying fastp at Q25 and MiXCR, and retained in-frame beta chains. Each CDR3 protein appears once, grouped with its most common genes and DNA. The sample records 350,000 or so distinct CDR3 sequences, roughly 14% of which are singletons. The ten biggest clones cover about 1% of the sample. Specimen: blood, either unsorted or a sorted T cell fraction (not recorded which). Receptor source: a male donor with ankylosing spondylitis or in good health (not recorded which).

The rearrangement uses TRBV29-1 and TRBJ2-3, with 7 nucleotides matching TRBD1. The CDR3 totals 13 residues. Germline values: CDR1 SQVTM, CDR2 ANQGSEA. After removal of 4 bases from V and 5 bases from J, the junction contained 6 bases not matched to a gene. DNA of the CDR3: TGCAGCGTTGGACAGGGCCAGGGAGATACGCAGTATTTT. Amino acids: CSVGQGQGDTQYF.

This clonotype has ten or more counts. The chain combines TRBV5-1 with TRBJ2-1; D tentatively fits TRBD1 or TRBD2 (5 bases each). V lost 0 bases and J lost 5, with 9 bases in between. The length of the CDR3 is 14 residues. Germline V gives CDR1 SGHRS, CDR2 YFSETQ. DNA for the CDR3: TGCGCCAGCAGCTTGGACGGGACCGACAATGAGCAGTTCTTC. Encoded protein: CASSLDGTDNEQFF.

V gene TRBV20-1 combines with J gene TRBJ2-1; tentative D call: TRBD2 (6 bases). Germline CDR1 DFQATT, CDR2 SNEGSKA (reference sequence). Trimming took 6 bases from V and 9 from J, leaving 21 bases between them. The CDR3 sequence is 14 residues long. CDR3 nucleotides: TGCAGTGCGGGAGAAGGAGGGCCTCAGGGTGAGCAGTTCTTC. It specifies CSAGEGGPQGEQFF.

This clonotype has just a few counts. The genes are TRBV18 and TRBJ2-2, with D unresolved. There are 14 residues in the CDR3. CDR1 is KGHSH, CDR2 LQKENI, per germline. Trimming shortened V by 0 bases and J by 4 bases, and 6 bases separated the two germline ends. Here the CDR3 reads CASSPPRPTGELFF. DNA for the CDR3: TGTGCCAGCTCACCACCCCGACCCACCGGGGAGCTGTTTTTT.

This CDR3 reads CASSAGSGTEAFF. Written as DNA, the CDR3 is TGCGCCAGCAGTGCGGGCTCCGGGACTGAAGCTTTCTTT. The chain has TRBV10-1 and TRBJ1-1; D call uncertain. V was clipped by 4 bases and J by 5 bases, with 11 bases between them. CDR3 length equals 13 residues. CDR1 and CDR2 (germline): WNHNN, SYGVQD (reference sequence).

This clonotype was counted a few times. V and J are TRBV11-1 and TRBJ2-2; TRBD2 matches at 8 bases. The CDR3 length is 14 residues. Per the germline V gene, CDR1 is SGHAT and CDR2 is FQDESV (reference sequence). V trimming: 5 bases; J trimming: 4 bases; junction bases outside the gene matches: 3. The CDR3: CASSPGRGTGELFF. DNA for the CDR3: TGTGCCAGCAGCCCCGGGAGGGGCACCGGGGAGCTGTTTTTT.

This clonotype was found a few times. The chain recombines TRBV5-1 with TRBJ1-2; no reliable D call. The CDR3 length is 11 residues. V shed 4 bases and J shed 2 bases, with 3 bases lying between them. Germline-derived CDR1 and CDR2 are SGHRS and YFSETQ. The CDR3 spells CASSNNYGYTF. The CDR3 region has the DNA TGCGCCAGCAGCAACAACTATGGCTACACCTTC.

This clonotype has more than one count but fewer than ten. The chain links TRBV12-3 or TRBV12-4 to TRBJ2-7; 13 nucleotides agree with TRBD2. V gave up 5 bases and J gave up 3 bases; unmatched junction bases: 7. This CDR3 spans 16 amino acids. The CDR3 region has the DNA TGTGCCAGCAGTCCACGGACTAGCGGGAGCTTCTACGAGCAGTACTTC. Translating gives CASSPRTSGSFYEQYF.

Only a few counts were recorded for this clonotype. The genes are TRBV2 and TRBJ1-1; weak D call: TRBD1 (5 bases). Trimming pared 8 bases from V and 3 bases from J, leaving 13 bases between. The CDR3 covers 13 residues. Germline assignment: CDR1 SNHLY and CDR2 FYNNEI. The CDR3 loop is CASLLEGYTEAFF. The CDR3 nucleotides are TGTGCCAGCCTATTGGAGGGGTACACTGAAGCTTTCTTT.